This TCR beta chain was identified during a study of blood T cells in healthy people across ages (dated by TCRdb to about 2015). At the level of the whole study: In model experiments, roughly one uniquely barcoded TCR beta cDNA molecule per two T cells was captured by template switching. For two donors (one aged 18 to 30 and one aged 80 or older), the study analyzed two additional independent replicas of 1 million unique cDNA reads from the same blood draw. To track age-related changes in TCR beta repertoire diversity, the study relied on deep sequencing normalized with unique cDNA molecular identifiers. To avoid experimental bias, donors of different ages were randomly spread across the sequencing lanes. The donors were divided into four age groups: young (average around 16 years), middle-aged (almost 40), aged (approximately 62) and long-lived (about 79).

The CDR3, from cysteine to phenylalanine, totals 15 residues. Only CDR3 DNA is held: 45 bases, read in frame from base 1. CDR1 and CDR2, looked up from the germline V gene (reference sequence), are MNHEY and SMNVEV. Here V drops 5 bases and J drops 5 bases, and the junction holds 8 bases not matched to any gene. The full study reports these points: The long-lived group showed more naive CD4+ T cells, fewer expanded clones and increased TCR diversity than the aged group, suggesting age selection. As age increased, observed TCR beta diversity per million T cells dropped in a roughly linear way, and a significant reduction was already evident by age 40. Conclusive comparison of naive and antigen-experienced compartments was prevented by the profiling of bulk unsorted PBMCs. Estimates of total diversity based on one million sequenced T cells were considered lower bounds and underestimates. Observed TCR beta diversity correlated strongly with the percentage of naive T cells measured by flow cytometry. Because the CMV infection status of the donors was unknown, age-related changes in expanded clonotypes may potentially have been confounded.

Receptor amplification or capture employed 5' RACE. The instrument was an Illumina HiSeq 2500. A second PCR of roughly 7 to 12 cycles was run with a J-beta primer mix and a sample-barcoded 5' primer. A template-switch 5' adaptor carrying 12 random nucleotides introduced a unique molecular identifier onto each TCR beta cDNA molecule. Each sample yielded at least 2.5 million CDR3-containing paired-end reads. All of the RNA was converted into first-strand cDNA using the Mint cDNA synthesis kit, with a TRBC-specific oligonucleotide serving as the primer. All cDNA was treated with uracil-DNA glycosylase and then went through a first 18-cycle PCR with the universal primers M1SS and BC2_uni_R. From the authors' description of their analysis: Each sample was normalized by randomly selecting 1 million high-quality reads, each carrying a distinct molecular identifier. Instead of being binned into consensus sequences, reads that shared molecular identifiers were thrown out. MiTCR, run with a Q25 quality threshold and the strictest error-elimination algorithm, handled CDR3 identification, clonotype clustering and error correction. Lower-bound total TCR beta diversity was estimated with a nonparametric unseen species model using Euler transformation. TCRdb itself trimmed the public reads at Q25 with fastp, ran MiXCR and retained productive beta chains. Rows are unified per CDR3 protein, each entry keeping the most common DNA and genes. TCRdb's processing, not the authors' own work, is the source of the V and J calls. This sample is represented by just under 750,000 distinct CDR3 sequences; approximately 21% of them were singletons. The ten largest clones take up 22% of the sample.

Donors were approximately 42 systemically healthy Caucasian individuals from Russia aged roughly 6 to 95 years. Roughly 10 milliliters of peripheral blood were drawn from each donor into EDTA-treated Vacutainer tubes. Ficoll-Paque density-gradient centrifugation was used to isolate PBMCs, with at least 6 million per sample. Total RNA, at least 5.5 micrograms per sample, was extracted from PBMCs with Trizol reagent. For every donor, flow cytometry on a PBMC aliquot measured the percentage of naive CD45RAhigh/CD27high T cells. Remarks on this clonotype: The target of this receptor is not known. No much larger clone exists at a distance of one base, and base qualities are not known.

The clonotype originates from a man in his 70s in good health. This chain joins TRBV27 to TRBJ2-1; TRBD2 lines up with 8 middle nucleotides. Sequenced: blood. The DNA reads as follows: TGTGCCAGCAGTCCCCGGGGGGGGCTGAACAATGAGCAGTTCTTC. This gives the protein CASSPRGGLNNEQFF.